This T cell receptor (beta chain) was observed in a study of blood T cell repertoires in COVID-19. For the study at large: T cells, B-cell-depleted T cells, or PBMCs provided the cDNA or gDNA that served as material.

V lost 3 bases and J lost 4, with 12 bases in between. Per germline, CDR1 GTSNPN and CDR2 SVGIG (reference sequence). The CDR3 has 13 amino acids. Original methodology: Amplified reference gene primers provided the basis for estimating nucleated cell counts. The repertoire was sequenced with immunoSEQ multiplex PCR; TCRdb's copy has only in-frame clones and lacks some. Clone size and V and J calls were adopted from that table, with D and trimming inferred from the DNA. The sample has about 110,000 clones, over 75% seen once; the top ten hold 32%. This receptor was identified in a woman aged 80 or older with acute or convalescent COVID-19. Sequenced: peripheral blood. V is TRBV30 and J is TRBJ1-2; D ambiguous. DNA for the CDR3: TGTGCCTGGAGCGCGGTAGGAGGCTATGGCTACACCTTC. Translated: CAWSAVGGYGYTF. Combining the CDR3 with reference TRBV30 and TRBJ1-2 gives the whole variable domain SQTIHQWPATLVQPVGSPLSLECTVEGTSNPNLYWYRQAAGRGLQLLFYSVGIGQISSEVPQNLSASRPQDRQFILSSKKLLLSDSGFYLCAWSAVGGYGYTFGSGTRLTVV.